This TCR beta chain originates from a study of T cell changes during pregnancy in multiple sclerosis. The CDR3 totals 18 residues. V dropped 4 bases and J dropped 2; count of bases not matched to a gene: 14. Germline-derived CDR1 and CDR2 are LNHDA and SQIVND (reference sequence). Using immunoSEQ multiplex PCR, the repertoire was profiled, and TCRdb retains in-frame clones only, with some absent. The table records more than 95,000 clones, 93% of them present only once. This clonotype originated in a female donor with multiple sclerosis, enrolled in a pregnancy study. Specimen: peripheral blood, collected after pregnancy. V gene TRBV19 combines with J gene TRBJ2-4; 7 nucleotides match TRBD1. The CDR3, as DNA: TGTGCCAGTAGTACACAAGGGGGCCGGGACGGAACCAAAAACATTCAGTACTTC. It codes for CASSTQGGRDGTKNIQYF.